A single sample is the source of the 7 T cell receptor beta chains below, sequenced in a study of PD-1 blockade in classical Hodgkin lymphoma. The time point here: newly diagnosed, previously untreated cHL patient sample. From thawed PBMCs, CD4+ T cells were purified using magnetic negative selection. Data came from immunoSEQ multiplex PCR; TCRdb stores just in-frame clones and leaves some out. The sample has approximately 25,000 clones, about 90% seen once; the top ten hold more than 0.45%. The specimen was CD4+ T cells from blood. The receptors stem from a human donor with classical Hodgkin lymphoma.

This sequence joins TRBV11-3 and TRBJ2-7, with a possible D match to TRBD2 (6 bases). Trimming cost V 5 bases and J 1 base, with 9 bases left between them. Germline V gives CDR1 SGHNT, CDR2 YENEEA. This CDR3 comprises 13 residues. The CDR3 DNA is TGTGCCAGCAGCCCCGCGGGGTCCTACGAGCAGTACTTC. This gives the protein CASSPAGSYEQYF.

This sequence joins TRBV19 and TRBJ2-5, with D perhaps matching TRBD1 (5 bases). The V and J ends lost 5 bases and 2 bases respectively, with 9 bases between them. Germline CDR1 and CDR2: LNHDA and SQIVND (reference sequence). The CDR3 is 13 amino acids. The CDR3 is CASSETAQETQYF. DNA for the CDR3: TGTGCCAGTAGTGAGACAGCTCAAGAGACCCAGTACTTC.

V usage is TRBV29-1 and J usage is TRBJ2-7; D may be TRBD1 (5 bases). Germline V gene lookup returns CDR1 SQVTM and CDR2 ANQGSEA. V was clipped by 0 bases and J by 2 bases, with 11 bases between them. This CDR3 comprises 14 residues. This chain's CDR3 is CSVEEQGAAYEQYF. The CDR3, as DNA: TGCAGCGTTGAAGAGCAGGGCGCAGCCTACGAGCAGTACTTC.

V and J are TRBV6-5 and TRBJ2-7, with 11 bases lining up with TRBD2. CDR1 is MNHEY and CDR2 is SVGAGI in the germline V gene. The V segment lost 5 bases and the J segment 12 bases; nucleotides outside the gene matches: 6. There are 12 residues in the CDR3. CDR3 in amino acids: CASSVAGGGTYF. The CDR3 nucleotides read TGTGCCAGCAGTGTAGCGGGGGGGGGTACGTACTTC.

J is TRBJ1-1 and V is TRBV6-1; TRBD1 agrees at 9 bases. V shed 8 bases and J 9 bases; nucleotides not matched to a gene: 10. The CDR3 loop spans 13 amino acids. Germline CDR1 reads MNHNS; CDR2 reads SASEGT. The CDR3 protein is CASGPRDRAQAFF. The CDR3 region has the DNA TGTGCCAGCGGTCCCCGGGACAGGGCGCAAGCTTTCTTT.

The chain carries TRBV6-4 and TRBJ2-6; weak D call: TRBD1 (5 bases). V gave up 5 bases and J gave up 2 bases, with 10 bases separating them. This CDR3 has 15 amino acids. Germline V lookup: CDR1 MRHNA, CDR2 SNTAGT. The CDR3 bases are TGTGCCAGCAGTCCGGAAGGGGCTGGGGCCAACGTCCTGACTTTC. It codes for CASSPEGAGANVLTF.

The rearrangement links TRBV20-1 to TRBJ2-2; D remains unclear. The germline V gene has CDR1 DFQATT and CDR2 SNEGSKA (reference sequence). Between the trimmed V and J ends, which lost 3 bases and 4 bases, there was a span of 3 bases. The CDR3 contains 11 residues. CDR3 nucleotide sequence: TGCAGTGCTAGGGGCACCGGGGAGCTGTTTTTT. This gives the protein CSARGTGELFF.